The clone carrying this T cell receptor (beta chain) was counted at least ten times. The antigen is unknown. Trimming pared 4 bases from V and 2 bases from J, leaving 19 bases between. From germline, CDR1 is LNHDA and CDR2 SQIVND (reference sequence). The CDR3 runs to 17 residues. TCRdb ran MiXCR on the reads and lists one entry per CDR3 protein. The table has 100,000 to 150,000 distinct CDR3 sequences, 20% to 30% seen once. This specimen comes from a study of T cell repertoires in cytomegalovirus infection. Across the study: Matching HLA type and CMV infection were both indicated by public TCR beta signatures.

Broader study findings: Carriers of CMV and the relevant HLA type were discriminated by public TCR beta frequency.

The sequence was obtained from a human donor in good health (CMV status not recorded). Some clones in this sample may be carry-over from other donors' samples. The V gene is TRBV19, the J gene TRBJ2-3; a possible D gene is TRBD1 (6 bases). Sequencing was carried out using PBMCs, sequenced either directly or after in vitro stimulation (not recorded which). CDR3 sequence reads: CASSTRQEWSFTDTQYF. The CDR3 region has the DNA TGTGCCAGTAGTACCCGACAGGAATGGTCTTTCACAGATACGCAGTATTTT.